A single sample is the source of the 15 T cell receptor beta chains below, sequenced in a study of blood T cell repertoires in COVID-19. Sequencing was performed with immunoSEQ multiplex PCR; in TCRdb, only in-frame clones are kept and a portion is missing. The sample comprises more than 200,000 clones, about 85% of which are singletons, and roughly 10% rests with the top ten. The sequencing input was PBMCs or T cells enriched from blood (not recorded which). The source of these receptors is a man aged 25-45 years who had recovered from COVID-19.

V usage is TRBV11-2 and J usage is TRBJ2-3, with 8 bases that match TRBD2. The CDR3 runs to 19 residues. CDR1 and CDR2 (germline): SGHAT, FQNNGV. V dropped 1 base and J dropped 1; count of bases not matched to a gene: 13. CDR3 in amino acids: CASSLVRQRGWSRTDTQYF. As DNA, the CDR3 is TGTGCCAGCAGCTTAGTGCGCCAGCGGGGGTGGTCTCGCACAGATACGCAGTATTTT. Using reference TRBV11-2 and TRBJ2-3 for the parts outside the CDR3, the full variable domain is EAGVAQSPRYKIIEKRQSVAFWCNPISGHATLYWYQQILGQGPKLLIQFQNNGVVDDSQLPKDRFSAERLKGVDSTLKIQPAKLEDSAVYLCASSLVRQRGWSRTDTQYFGPGTRLTVL.

This rearrangement joins TRBV7-9 to TRBJ1-4, with TRBD1 as a possible D gene (6 bases). Germline V gene sequence: CDR1 SEHNR, CDR2 FQNEAQ (reference sequence). Between the trimmed V and J ends, which lost 5 bases and 3 bases, there was a span of 16 bases. The CDR3 is 16 residues long. The DNA of the CDR3 is TGTGCCAGCAGCCCACAGGGCGGGGGGCCTAATGAAAAACTGTTTTTT. Translation: CASSPQGGGPNEKLFF.

A note on this clone: Other DNA sequences in this specimen translate into the identical CDR3. V usage is TRBV2 and J usage is TRBJ2-7, with 10 bases matching TRBD2. Unmatched junction bases numbered 4, after V lost 5 bases and J lost 0 bases. CDR1 and CDR2 from the germline V gene are SNHLY and FYNNEI. There are 15 residues in the CDR3. In DNA, the CDR3 is TGTGCCAGCAGTCGGACTAGCGGTAACTCCTACGAGCAGTACTTC. Translated: CASSRTSGNSYEQYF.

The chain uses TRBV3-1 (or the pseudogene TRBV3-2) and TRBJ1-5, with no clear D. Trimming stripped 2 bases from V and 4 bases from J, with 3 bases between. The CDR3 is 12 amino acids. Germline loops: CDR1 LGHDT, CDR2 YNNKEL (reference sequence). The CDR3 region is CASSQTNQPQHF. The CDR3 DNA follows: TGTGCCAGCAGCCAAACTAATCAGCCCCAGCATTTT.

The CDR3 DNA reads as TGCAGCGTCTCCGGGACTGAGAGCTCTGGGGCCAACGTCCTGACTTTC. It is translated as CSVSGTESSGANVLTF. The chain couples TRBV29-1 to TRBJ2-6; possible D gene TRBD2, 6 bases. V gave up 6 bases and J gave up 0 bases, with 15 bases separating them. The CDR3 sequence is 16 residues long. Germline CDR1 and CDR2: SQVTM and ANQGSEA.

The chain recombines TRBV10-3 with TRBJ2-2, with TRBD1 identical over 7 bases. V trimming: 1 base; J trimming: 6 bases; junction bases outside the gene matches: 5. Germline V gene data show CDR1 as ENHRY and CDR2 as SYGVKD. The CDR3 runs 15 residues. CDR3: CAISELQGRSGELFF. Here the CDR3 DNA reads TGTGCCATCAGTGAGTTACAGGGGCGGTCCGGGGAGCTGTTTTTT.

The chain is built from TRBV30 and TRBJ2-1, with D perhaps matching TRBD2 (5 bases). This CDR3 contains 14 residues. From germline, CDR1 is GTSNPN and CDR2 SVGIG (reference sequence). Trimming stripped 3 bases from V and 2 bases from J, with 11 bases between. The CDR3 DNA is TGTGCCTGGAGGGGTAGCGATACCTACAATGAGCAGTTCTTC. Amino acid sequence: CAWRGSDTYNEQFF.

This rearrangement joins TRBV2 to TRBJ2-3; 13 positions agree with TRBD2. There are 16 residues in the CDR3. After removal of 8 bases from V and 1 base from J, the junction contained 6 bases not matched to a gene. Germline lookup yields CDR1 SNHLY and CDR2 FYNNEI. The CDR3: CASGRLAGGRTDTQYF. In DNA form, the CDR3 reads TGTGCCAGCGGACGACTAGCGGGGGGTCGCACAGATACGCAGTATTTT. Variable domain in full (rest from reference TRBV2 and TRBJ2-3): EPEVTQTPSHQVTQMGQEVILRCVPISNHLYFYWYRQILGQKVEFLVSFYNNEISEKSEIFDDQFSVERPDGSNFTLKIRSTKLEDSAMYFCASGRLAGGRTDTQYFGPGTRLTVL.

The sample holds a few counts of this clone. At one boundary the junction diverges from the germline segment, which might be a read error. The rearrangement joins TRBV9 to TRBJ1-1; 7 nucleotides match TRBD1. Germline V gene data show CDR1 as SGDLS and CDR2 as YYNGEE. CDR3 length equals 14 residues. The CDR3 loop is CASSPQTITGAREF. Here the CDR3 DNA reads TGTGCCAGCAGCCCACAAACCATTACAGGGGCGAGGGAATTT.

This rearrangement joins TRBV10-3 to TRBJ1-2, with 12 bases identical to TRBD1. CDR3 length equals 16 residues. Germline values: CDR1 ENHRY, CDR2 SYGVKD. The V segment lost 6 bases and the J segment 8 bases; nucleotides outside the gene matches: 13. In nucleotides, the CDR3 is TGTGCCATCAGCCTCACGGGACAGGGGGCAGGAAACGGCTACACCTTC. Translation gives CAISLTGQGAGNGYTF.

The gene calls are TRBV25-1 and TRBJ1-2, with D uncertain. The V end lost 1 base, the J end lost 5 bases, and 14 bases lay between the germline ends. Germline CDR1 reads MGHDK; CDR2 reads SYGVNS. The CDR3 loop spans 15 amino acids. CDR3 in amino acids: CASSESESGLYGYTF. The DNA of the CDR3 is TGTGCCAGCAGTGAATCTGAATCAGGACTATATGGCTACACCTTC.

The V gene is TRBV30, the J gene TRBJ2-7, with 7 bases that match TRBD1. The CDR3 contains 17 residues. V shed 2 bases, J shed 3 bases, and the junction held 16 bases outside the gene matches. Germline V gene sequence: CDR1 GTSNPN, CDR2 SVGIG (reference sequence). CDR3 bases: TGTGCCTGGAGTCTCCGGGACAGATCCCCCAGCCACTACGAGCAGTACTTC. The encoded protein is CAWSLRDRSPSHYEQYF.

Notes on this clone: Other DNA variants within this sample encode the same CDR3. This CDR3 reads CASSLSGTGEETQYF. DNA for the CDR3: TGCGCCAGCAGCTTATCCGGGACAGGGGAGGAGACCCAGTACTTC. The V gene is TRBV5-1, the J gene TRBJ2-5, with 10 bases matching TRBD1. The CDR3 totals 15 residues. CDR1 is SGHRS, CDR2 YFSETQ, per germline. Trimming at V came to 2 bases and at J to 5 bases, leaving 6 bases not matched to a gene.

The chain employs TRBV30 and TRBJ2-7; 7 bases are shared with TRBD2. The CDR3 runs to 12 residues. J lost 0 bases, V lost 4 bases, and 0 bases had no gene match. Per the germline V gene, CDR1 is GTSNPN and CDR2 is SVGIG (reference sequence). CDR3 sequence: CAWKRDSYEQYF. CDR3 nucleotide sequence: TGTGCCTGGAAGCGGGACTCCTACGAGCAGTACTTC.

The chain couples TRBV3-1 (or the pseudogene TRBV3-2) to TRBJ2-5; no firm D call. V lost 1 base and J 6 bases, leaving 15 bases between the germline ends. This CDR3 has 15 amino acids. Germline V gene lookup returns CDR1 LGHDT and CDR2 YNNKEL (reference sequence). CDR3 sequence reads: CASSQVWAGSQTQYF. For the CDR3, the DNA is TGTGCCAGCAGCCAAGTGTGGGCCGGCTCGCAGACCCAGTACTTC.